The text below deals with one TCR beta chain. Its antigen specificity is not known. Base qualities were left out, and no much larger clone turns up one base away. The germline V gene specifies KGHSH as CDR1 and LQKENI as CDR2. V is cut back by 4 bases and J by 2 bases, with 6 bases in the junction unmatched. The CDR3, from cysteine to phenylalanine, totals 16 residues. Only CDR3 DNA remains: 48 bases, in frame from the first base. The data originate from a study of T cell responses to AZD1222 COVID-19 vaccine (dated by TCRdb to about 2021). Turning to the overall study: AZD1222 recipients whose second dose came at about 4 weeks and those whose second dose came at about 12 weeks were combined into one group, since spike-specific TCR depth and breadth did not differ between the two schedules. TCR sequencing covered 233 trial participants: some 210 given two doses of AZD1222 and approximately 25 given two doses of MenACWY control vaccine. Enrollment into the trials was organized by age into subgroups of 18-55, 56-69 and 70-plus years, and those subgroups contained approximately 150, 30 and 60 TCR-sequenced participants, respectively. Paper-wide results and their limitations: Because no samples from the day 14 peak response were available, repertoires could be characterized only after the peak T cell response. The 56-69-year group was small, and its depth increase did not reach significance, likely because of low power. Conclusions about previously exposed vaccinees were limited because only a handful of AZD1222 recipients were SARS-CoV-2 seropositive at baseline. The vaccine-associated CD4 TCRs covered the entire spike protein, and the dominant responses fell in regions 160-218 and 743-854. Nearly half of unique spike-specific TCRs reportedly recognized epitopes outside regions mutated in the B.1.351 and B.1.1.7 variants. Spike-specific TCR breadth and depth rose significantly after two AZD1222 doses compared with day 0 and with MenACWY recipients. Most participants were white British and females outnumbered males, and the authors suggested that clonal diversity may have been underestimated.

The CDR3 regions of human TCRbeta chains were analyzed by immunosequencing. The source study handled its data this way. Repertoire TCRs were checked for matches against a reference library of SARS-CoV-2-specific TCRs that had been generated using the MIRA antigen-specificity platform. Breadth was defined as the fraction of unique TCRs that were SARS-CoV-2-associated. Depth was defined as the fraction of total T cells that were SARS-CoV-2-associated. Using the MIRA data, each spike-specific TCR was assigned both to the spike region to which the TCR was reactive and to a CD4 or CD8 class. Log10-transformed breadth and depth values were compared by one-way ANOVA with Sidak's multiple comparisons tests. Sourced from immuneACCESS, this table was stored by TCRdb with only in-frame sequences that have V and J called. A share of the clones is absent; for the studies checked, an unresolved V gene accounts for under half, and the remainder has no known explanation. That table gives V, J and clone size, and the DNA gave D and trimming. The sample table shows tens of thousands of clones, and approximately 86% are seen once. The ten top clones hold around 5.8% of the sample.

The time point label here, explained by the study, means: baseline before first vaccination. Samples from vaccinated people were obtained from the UK trials COV001 and COV002, which included a single-blind randomized controlled phase 2/3 trial of AZD1222 (ChAdOx1 nCoV-19) in healthy adults. Trial participant PBMC samples were collected at day 0 and day 28 after the second dose for TCRbeta chain sequencing. This specimen was peripheral blood, taken on day 0 of AZD1222 vaccination. The sequence joins TRBV18 to TRBJ2-2, and TRBD1 matches 8 of the central bases. The TCR was taken from an adult in good health. For the CDR3, the sequence is CASSLGTGVNTGELFF. The DNA sequence is as follows: TGTGCCAGCTCACTAGGGACAGGCGTTAACACCGGGGAGCTGTTTTTT.